Listed below are T cell receptor beta chains from one sample, sequenced in a study of T-cell reconstitution after alpha-beta-depleted transplantation in children. MiXCR, run by TCRdb on the PCR reads, gives a single entry per CDR3 protein. The sample contains about 200,000 distinct CDR3 sequences, 7% to 9% of which appear only once. The source was PBMCs, mostly from graft donor cells, collected 360 days after TCRalphabeta/CD19-depleted stem cell transplant. The receptors come from a male patient between 2 and 15 years old who had a stem cell transplant for acute myeloid leukemia, so the T cells may come from the graft donor. The CDR3 runs from the conserved cysteine through the conserved F or W. The D gene is left open where the match is weak. Part of the rows lack a size; the others show once, few, many or a class for expanded clones.

abundance,v_gene,d_gene,j_gene,CDR3nt,CDR3aa
.,TRBV5-1,.,TRBJ2-1,TGCGCCAGCAGCTCGACAACAGGGTACAATGAGCAGTTCTTC,CASSSTTGYNEQFF
.,TRBV7-9,TRBD2,TRBJ2-7,TGTGCCAGCAGCTTACTAGCGGGAAAGGAGGCCAGCGAGCAGTACTTC,CASSLLAGKEASEQYF
many,TRBV5-1,.,TRBJ1-1,TGCGCCAGCAGCTTGGGGGCGGCTTTCTTT,CASSLGAAFF
.,TRBV27,TRBD2,TRBJ2-5,TGTGCCAGCAGTTTCCTAGGAAGCGGGGTACCACCCGAGACCCAGTACTTC,CASSFLGSGVPPETQYF
many,TRBV20-1,.,TRBJ2-1,TGCAGTGCCAGGAGACAGAGCTCCTACAATGAGCAGTTCTTC,CSARRQSSYNEQFF
.,TRBV12-3/TRBV12-4,TRBD1,TRBJ2-5,TGTGCCAGCAGTTCCTCCGGGACAGGGGGTTTCCAAGAGACCCAGTACTTC,CASSSSGTGGFQETQYF
few,TRBV7-6,TRBD1,TRBJ2-3,TGTGCCAGCAGCTTAGTGTCGACAGGGGGCACAGATACGCAGTATTTT,CASSLVSTGGTDTQYF
many,TRBV12-3/TRBV12-4,.,TRBJ2-3,TGTGCCAGCAGTTTTTGGGGGGGCACAGATACGCAGTATTTT,CASSFWGGTDTQYF
.,TRBV2,.,TRBJ1-2,TGTGCCAGCAGTGAAATAGACCGGGGATCCTATGGCTACACCTTC,CASSEIDRGSYGYTF
many,TRBV18,.,TRBJ1-4,TGTGCCAGCTCACCTCAGGGGACTGAAAAACTGTTTTTT,CASSPQGTEKLFF
many,TRBV29-1,.,TRBJ2-1,TGCAGCGTCTTACCTATACCCTACAATGAGCAGTTCTTC,CSVLPIPYNEQFF
few,TRBV7-3,TRBD2,TRBJ2-3,TGTGCCAGCAGCTTAACGGGCTCCGGGGGGGGAGCAGATACGCAGTATTTT,CASSLTGSGGGADTQYF
.,TRBV24-1,.,TRBJ2-5,TGTGCCGCCCGAGACTTTAGCTCAGAGACCCAGTACTTC,CAARDFSSETQYF
few,TRBV20-1,.,TRBJ2-7,TGCAGTGTTCCGGGACGCTCCTACGAGCAGTACTTC,CSVPGRSYEQYF
few,TRBV18,.,TRBJ2-2,TGTGCCAGCTCACCACAGGCTACGGGGACCGGGGAGCTGTTTTTT,CASSPQATGTGELFF
few,TRBV7-9,TRBD2,TRBJ2-2,TGTGCCAGCAGCCCTTCCCGGGGGGGCAACACCGGGGAGCTGTTTTTT,CASSPSRGGNTGELFF
.,TRBV7-8,.,TRBJ1-1,TGTGCCAGCAGCGTTAGGGGGGTGAACACTGAAGCTTTCTTT,CASSVRGVNTEAFF
many,TRBV20-1,.,TRBJ2-3,TGCAGTGCTAGTTTAGATACGCAGTATTTT,CSASLDTQYF
few,TRBV29-1,.,TRBJ2-2,TGCAGCGTTGGAGGGGCTACTAGACCCGGGGAGCTGTTTTTT,CSVGGATRPGELFF
.,TRBV20-1,.,TRBJ2-1,TGCAGTGCTAGAGATCCGGCGGCATCCTACAATGAGCAGTTCTTC,CSARDPAASYNEQFF
few,TRBV5-1,.,TRBJ2-1,TGCGCCAGCAGCTGGGGACTGTCAAAGTACAATGAGCAGTTCTTC,CASSWGLSKYNEQFF
few,TRBV12-3/TRBV12-4,.,TRBJ1-1,TGTGCCAGCAGTTTTTTGGCCGAGGAAGCTTTCTTT,CASSFLAEEAFF
many,TRBV12-3/TRBV12-4,TRBD1,TRBJ1-2,TGTGCCAGCAGCCGGTACAGGGGCTATGGCTACACCTTC,CASSRYRGYGYTF
few,TRBV7-9,TRBD1,TRBJ2-7,TGTGCCAGCAGCTCCACAGGGGGCCACCCAATTTACGAGCAGTACTTC,CASSSTGGHPIYEQYF
few,TRBV20-1,.,TRBJ2-5,TGCAGTGCTAGAGATTTGGCGGGATCACAAGAGACCCAGTACTTC,CSARDLAGSQETQYF
.,TRBV4-3,.,TRBJ2-5,TGCGCCAGCAGCCAAGATAGTGCAGGGCTAGAGACCCAGTACTTC,CASSQDSAGLETQYF
few,TRBV6-5,.,TRBJ2-1,TGTGCCAGCAGTTACTCGGGGGGAGGTGGCAGAATGACCTACAATGAGCAGTTCTTC,CASSYSGGGGRMTYNEQFF
.,TRBV20-1,TRBD2,TRBJ2-1,TGCAGTGCTAGGCACGGGTCGGGGGGGGACGAGTTCTTC,CSARHGSGGDEFF
.,TRBV20-1,TRBD2,TRBJ2-5,TGCAGTGCTAGTCCCGTTCTAGCGGGGCACCAAGAGACCCAGTACTTC,CSASPVLAGHQETQYF
few,TRBV6-1,TRBD2,TRBJ2-5,TGTGCCAGCAGTGAACTAACTAGCGGGGGGACCCAGTACTTC,CASSELTSGGTQYF
many,TRBV7-9,.,TRBJ2-3,TGTGCCAGCAGCTCTGTAGATACGCAGTATTTT,CASSSVDTQYF
many,TRBV15,.,TRBJ2-1,TGTGCCACCAGCAGAGTGCGGGTAGTATCCTACAATGAGCAGTTCTTC,CATSRVRVVSYNEQFF
few,TRBV20-1,.,TRBJ1-4,TGCAGTGTCACAGGGAGAACTAATGAAAAACTGTTTTTT,CSVTGRTNEKLFF
many,TRBV20-1,.,TRBJ2-3,TGCAGTGGGACTGAGGGAAGCACAGATACGCAGTATTTT,CSGTEGSTDTQYF
many,TRBV15,.,TRBJ1-1,TGTGCCACCAGCAGAGGACCGGGGTGGAGGATAGTCACTGAAGCTTTCTTT,CATSRGPGWRIVTEAFF
.,TRBV29-1,.,TRBJ2-5,.,CSVVEIAGGFLETQYF
few,TRBV12-3/TRBV12-4,.,TRBJ1-3,TGTGCCAGCAGCACAAGGCGGGGACTCGGAAACACCATATATTTT,CASSTRRGLGNTIYF
.,TRBV10-3,TRBD2,TRBJ2-3,TGTGCCATCAGTTCGGCGGGAGAACCTACCACAGATACGCAGTATTTT,CAISSAGEPTTDTQYF
.,TRBV7-2,TRBD1,TRBJ2-4,TGTGCCAGCAGCTTAGATGCAGGGGGCGCCCAGTACTTC,CASSLDAGGAQYF
.,TRBV20-1,.,TRBJ2-5,TGCAGTGCTAGAGAAGGCTACCAACAAGAGACCCAGTACTTC,CSAREGYQQETQYF
.,TRBV7-6,.,TRBJ2-1,TGTGCCAGCAGCCCGGGACTGCAAGGTGCTGAGCAGTTCTTC,CASSPGLQGAEQFF